Following are 22 T cell receptor beta chains from one sample sequenced in a study of cytomegalovirus exposure and HLA in healthy donors. The PCR ran on 60 Vbeta and 13 Jbeta primers. Assay used: immunoSEQ multiplex PCR; TCRdb lists only in-frame clones, some missing. Here the sample spans approximately 250,000 clones, roughly 78% being singletons. The specimen sequenced was PBMCs. The receptors here all came from a boy aged 5-17 years in good health and CMV-seronegative.

The chain's CDR3 is CASSGGQGLNTEAFF. For the CDR3, the DNA is TGTGCCAGCAGCGGGGGACAGGGTCTGAACACTGAAGCTTTCTTT. The chain links TRBV9 to TRBJ1-1; 9 nucleotides agree with TRBD1. Looked up from germline, CDR1 is SGDLS and CDR2 is YYNGEE. J was trimmed by 0 bases and V by 3 bases; bases with no gene match: 3. The length of the CDR3 is 15 residues.

The gene calls are TRBV30 and TRBJ2-5, with D perhaps matching TRBD2 (5 bases). This CDR3 is built from 14 residues. CDR1 is GTSNPN and CDR2 is SVGIG in the germline V gene (reference sequence). Trimming removed 2 bases at V and 4 bases at J, with 14 bases between. The CDR3, as DNA: TGTGCCTGGAGTCCCTTGGCGGGCGGAGAGACCCAGTACTTC. Amino acid sequence: CAWSPLAGGETQYF.

The chain has TRBV29-1 and TRBJ1-5; 7 nucleotides align to TRBD1. The J segment lost 1 base and the V segment lost 3 bases, leaving 0 bases of the junction unmatched. The CDR3 is made up of 13 amino acids. Germline CDR1 is SQVTM and CDR2 is ANQGSEA. The DNA for the CDR3 is TGCAGCGTTGAGGGACAGAGCAATCAGCCCCAGCATTTT. Translation: CSVEGQSNQPQHF.

V is TRBV6-6 and J is TRBJ1-4, with a possible D match to TRBD1 (6 bases). CDR3 length equals 12 residues. Trimming stripped 9 bases from V and 14 bases from J, with 19 bases between. The germline V gene encodes CDR1 MNHNY and CDR2 SVGAGI (reference sequence). CDR3: CASRTGHEWLFF. CDR3 bases: TGTGCCAGTCGCACAGGGCATGAGTGGCTGTTTTTT.

The genes are TRBV30 and TRBJ2-5, with D perhaps TRBD1 (5 bases). The CDR3 runs 18 residues. Germline V gene sequence: CDR1 GTSNPN, CDR2 SVGIG (reference sequence). Deletions cut 4 bases from V and 5 bases from J, with 29 bases between. DNA of the CDR3: TGTGCCTGGATATCTAGAGACAGCACCAACGAAGGAATTGAGACCCAGTACTTC. Translating gives CAWISRDSTNEGIETQYF. The complete variable domain, with remaining parts taken from reference TRBV30 and TRBJ2-5, reads SQTIHQWPATLVQPVGSPLSLECTVEGTSNPNLYWYRQAAGRGLQLLFYSVGIGQISSEVPQNLSASRPQDRQFILSSKKLLLSDSGFYLCAWISRDSTNEGIETQYFGPGTRLLVL.

This clone has only one observation. The rearrangement uses TRBV5-1 and TRBJ2-7, with 9 bases that match TRBD1. The CDR3 spans 17 residues. The trim removed 1 base at V and 1 base at J, leaving 9 bases unmatched. CDR1 and CDR2 from the germline V gene are SGHRS and YFSETQ. The CDR3 nucleotides are TGCGCCAGCAGCTTGCTTCTCGGGACAGGGTTGTCCTACGAGCAGTACTTC. It yields the protein CASSLLLGTGLSYEQYF.

In nucleotides, the CDR3 is TGTGCCAGCAGCCACAGGGCGGGGGGCCGGGCAGATACGCAGTATTTT. This sequence encodes CASSHRAGGRADTQYF. The genes are TRBV7-9 and TRBJ2-3, with 8 bases fitting TRBD2. The CDR3 extends over 16 amino acids. With V trimmed by 5 bases and J by 4 bases, 11 bases remained unmatched. CDR1 and CDR2 from the germline V gene are SEHNR and FQNEAQ (reference sequence).

This clone was seen a single time. This chain uses TRBV4-1 with TRBJ1-2, with 9 positions matching TRBD1. Trimming removed 0 bases from V and 4 bases from J; junction bases left unmatched: 3. Germline values: CDR1 MGHRA, CDR2 YSYEKL. The CDR3 is 15 residues long. The CDR3 here is CASSQEDRGSYGYTF. The CDR3, as DNA: TGCGCCAGCAGCCAAGAGGACAGGGGATCCTATGGCTACACCTTC.

J is TRBJ2-1 and V is TRBV11-2; the match to TRBD2 covers 10 bases. Germline CDR1 reads SGHAT; CDR2 reads FQNNGV. CDR3 size: 14 residues. The V and J ends lost 5 bases and 4 bases, in that order; junction bases with no gene match: 2. The CDR3 here is CASSLSGGYNEQFF. The CDR3 region has the DNA TGTGCCAGCAGCCTTAGCGGGGGGTACAATGAGCAGTTCTTC. The whole variable domain, remainder taken from reference TRBV11-2 and TRBJ2-1, is EAGVAQSPRYKIIEKRQSVAFWCNPISGHATLYWYQQILGQGPKLLIQFQNNGVVDDSQLPKDRFSAERLKGVDSTLKIQPAKLEDSAVYLCASSLSGGYNEQFFGPGTRLTVL.

The chain carries TRBV6-1 and TRBJ1-1; D uncertain. The CDR3 loop spans 13 amino acids. The germline CDR1 and CDR2 sequences are MNHNS and SASEGT. Between the trimmed V and J ends, which lost 1 base and 1 base, there was a span of 4 bases. This CDR3 is CASSEGPNTEAFF. The DNA of the CDR3 is TGTGCCAGCAGTGAAGGGCCGAACACTGAAGCTTTCTTT.

The chain joins TRBV7-2 to TRBJ2-5, with 10 bases matching TRBD2. Germline V gives CDR1 SGHTA, CDR2 FQGNSA. The J segment lost 4 bases and the V segment lost 5 bases, leaving 7 bases of the junction unmatched. This CDR3 is built from 15 residues. The CDR3 reads CASSLRTSGLETQYF. DNA of the CDR3: TGTGCCAGCAGCCTAAGGACTAGCGGCCTAGAGACCCAGTACTTC.

This clone was counted a few times. The rearrangement uses TRBV6-6 and TRBJ1-1; the match to TRBD1 covers 10 bases. Unmatched junction bases numbered 8, after V lost 5 bases and J lost 11 bases. Per germline, CDR1 MNHNY and CDR2 SVGAGI (reference sequence). The CDR3 contains 13 residues. The CDR3: CASSVPGQGYAFF. CDR3 coding DNA: TGTGCCAGCAGTGTCCCGGGACAGGGGTACGCTTTCTTT.

The sample holds a few counts of this clone. The chain recombines TRBV6-1 with TRBJ1-3; D call uncertain. This CDR3 is 15 amino acids long. The V gene's germline CDR1 is MNHNS and CDR2 SASEGT. Trimming removed 7 bases from V and 4 bases from J, with 17 bases in between. CDR3 nucleotide sequence: TGTGCCAGCAATCCAACAGCTCCGGGGGGAAACACCATATATTTT. Residues: CASNPTAPGGNTIYF.

The genes are TRBV11-3 and TRBJ2-7; 8 bases agree with TRBD1. Germline CDR1 and CDR2: SGHNT and YENEEA. The J segment lost 5 bases and the V segment lost 4 bases, leaving 7 bases of the junction unmatched. The CDR3 is made up of 14 amino acids. The CDR3 reads CASSSATGDDEQYF. CDR3 nucleotides: TGTGCCAGCAGCTCCGCGACAGGGGACGACGAGCAGTACTTC.

This clone was seen a few times. This chain uses TRBV6-1 with TRBJ2-3; D remains unclear. The CDR3 extends over 13 amino acids. The V and J ends lost 6 bases and 4 bases respectively, with 11 bases between them. In germline, CDR1 is MNHNS, CDR2 SASEGT. In DNA form, the CDR3 reads TGTGCCAGCAGGGGCATCGCGTCAGATACGCAGTATTTT. This codes for CASRGIASDTQYF.

The gene calls are TRBV2 and TRBJ1-1, with D possibly being TRBD1 (5 bases). The V end lost 6 bases, the J end lost 1 base, and 12 bases lay between the germline ends. Germline loops: CDR1 SNHLY, CDR2 FYNNEI. The CDR3 sequence is 14 residues long. The CDR3 here is CASSPTATNTEAFF. DNA for the CDR3: TGTGCCAGCAGCCCGACAGCAACGAACACTGAAGCTTTCTTT.

V usage is TRBV2 and J usage is TRBJ1-2; 12 bases line up with TRBD1. V trimming: 2 bases; J trimming: 6 bases; junction bases outside the gene matches: 7. Germline lookup yields CDR1 SNHLY and CDR2 FYNNEI. The CDR3 spans 16 residues. The CDR3 coding sequence is TGTGCCAGCAGTGAATGGGGGACAGGGGGCTCTGATGGCTACACCTTC. This translates into CASSEWGTGGSDGYTF.

The chain uses TRBV6-1 and TRBJ2-7; D is uncertain. V lost 5 bases to trimming and J lost 4 bases, with 15 bases between them. CDR1 is MNHNS and CDR2 is SASEGT in the germline V gene. The CDR3 length is 14 residues. CDR3 coding DNA: TGTGCCAGCAGTTTATCCCCCCCCACTTACGAGCAGTACTTC. It translates to CASSLSPPTYEQYF.

This chain connects TRBV7-8 to TRBJ2-5; TRBD2 matches at 9 bases. Losses at the gene ends were 2 bases for V and 5 bases for J; bases not matched to a gene: 6. CDR3 length: 15 amino acids. Germline assignment: CDR1 SGHVS and CDR2 FQNEAQ. As DNA, the CDR3 is TGTGCCAGCAGCTTAACTACAGGGACTAGCGAGACCCAGTACTTC. Amino acid sequence: CASSLTTGTSETQYF.

This rearrangement joins TRBV5-1 to TRBJ1-1; maybe TRBD1 (6 bases). The length of the CDR3 is 12 residues. Germline-derived CDR1 and CDR2 are SGHRS and YFSETQ. The V and J ends lost 4 bases and 4 bases respectively, with 8 bases between them. The CDR3 coding sequence is TGCGCCAGCAGCGAGACAGGCACTGAAGCTTTCTTT. Its protein is CASSETGTEAFF.

J is TRBJ2-3 and V is TRBV29-1, with 10 bases that match TRBD2. V lost 4 bases to trimming and J lost 1 base; unmatched junction nucleotides: 2. In germline, CDR1 is SQVTM, CDR2 ANQGSEA. There are 14 residues in the CDR3. In nucleotides, the CDR3 is TGCAGCGTTGGGGGGACTAGCGGCACAGATACGCAGTATTTT. Its protein is CSVGGTSGTDTQYF.

This chain links TRBV7-9 with TRBJ2-6; tentative D call: TRBD1 (6 bases). Germline CDR1 SEHNR, CDR2 FQNEAQ (reference sequence). V dropped 3 bases and J dropped 1 base, with 16 bases sitting between them. The CDR3 loop spans 18 amino acids. The CDR3 coding sequence is TGTGCCAGCAGCTTGAGGGGGAGTCAGGCTTCTGGGGCCAACGTCCTGACTTTC. The encoded protein is CASSLRGSQASGANVLTF. Full variable domain (remainder filled in from reference TRBV7-9 and TRBJ2-6): DTGVSQNPRHKITKRGQNVTFRCDPISEHNRLYWYRQTLGQGPEFLTYFQNEAQLEKSRLLSDRFSAERPKGSFSTLEIQRTEQGDSAMYLCASSLRGSQASGANVLTFGAGSRLTVL.